These T cell receptor beta chains were read from a single sample in a study of T cell changes during pregnancy in multiple sclerosis. Clones were sequenced by immunoSEQ multiplex PCR, and TCRdb holds only the in-frame ones, with some missing. This sample has about 40,000 clones, with roughly 93% found just once. The sequenced sample was CD4+ T cells from peripheral blood mononuclear cells, obtained after pregnancy. Source of these receptors: a female donor with multiple sclerosis, enrolled in a pregnancy study. CDR3s include the opening cysteine and the closing phenylalanine or tryptophan. Each record gives: CDR3 length, clone size, J gene, V gene, D gene, CDR3 DNA, CDR3 protein. A D gene is named only where the DNA matches it firmly. Expanded clones are given a class, and other clones once, few, many or no size at all.

>14|NA|TRBJ1-5|TRBV5-6|NA
TGTGCCAGCAGCTTCGGGGGACGCAATCAGCCCCAGCATTTT
CASSFGGRNQPQHF
>13|NA|TRBJ1-1|TRBV6-5|NA
TGTGCCAGCAGTTACTTAGGGGACACTGAAGCTTTCTTT
CASSYLGDTEAFF
>15|NA|TRBJ1-2|TRBV18|NA
TGTGCCAGCTCACCCTCCGTCGAGCTCGAATATGGCTACACCTTC
CASSPSVELEYGYTF
>13|NA|TRBJ1-2|TRBV19|NA
TGTGCCAGTAGTATTATGGGGGGAGATGGCTACACCTTC
CASSIMGGDGYTF
>13|NA|TRBJ2-3|TRBV5-1|NA
TGCGCCAGCAGCCGCACCGCGGGGGCGCCGCAGTATTTT
CASSRTAGAPQYF
>15|NA|TRBJ2-1|TRBV6-4|TRBD2
TGTGCCAGCAGTGCCCAGAGCGGGGGGGCTTATGAGCAGTTCTTC
CASSAQSGGAYEQFF
>17|NA|TRBJ2-2|TRBV30|TRBD2
TGTGCCTGGAGTGGCCTGACTAGCGGGGGGAACACCGGGGAGCTGTTTTTT
CAWSGLTSGGNTGELFF
>13|once|TRBJ1-1|TRBV19|NA
TGTGCCAGTAGTACCCCCGGGGACACTGAAGCTTTCTTT
CASSTPGDTEAFF
>16|NA|TRBJ1-6|TRBV6-5|NA
TGTGCCAGCAGTTATGGGGAGGGAAGCTATAATTCACCCCTCCACTTT
CASSYGEGSYNSPLHF
>12|NA|TRBJ2-5|TRBV29-1|NA
TGCAGCGTTGGGACTTCCCTAGGTTTCCAGTACTTC
CSVGTSLGFQYF
>12|NA|TRBJ2-1|TRBV27|NA
TGTGCCAGCAGTTTAGGGGAGAATGAGCAGTTCTTC
CASSLGENEQFF
>13|few|TRBJ2-7|TRBV4-2|NA
TGTGCCAGCAGCCAGACTGACTCCTACGAGCAGTACTTC
CASSQTDSYEQYF
>13|once|TRBJ1-1|TRBV19|NA
TGTGCCAGTAGTATAGGGGGCGAAACTGAAGCTTTCTTT
CASSIGGETEAFF
>15|NA|TRBJ2-1|TRBV11-2|NA
TGTGCCAGCAGCCCAATTTTGGGGGGATTGAATGAGCAGTTCTTC
CASSPILGGLNEQFF
>13|NA|TRBJ1-1|TRBV10-3|NA
TGTGCCATCAGTGGCGCGTTGAACACTGAAGCTTTCTTT
CAISGALNTEAFF
>16|few|TRBJ2-3|TRBV5-1|TRBD2
TGCGCCAGCAGCTTGGTCGGGGGACTAAGCACAGATACGCAGTATTTT
CASSLVGGLSTDTQYF
>14|NA|TRBJ2-7|TRBV6-5|TRBD2
TGTGCCAGCAGCCTAGCGGGGGAGAACTACGAGCAGTACTTC
CASSLAGENYEQYF
>16|NA|TRBJ1-3|TRBV9|NA
TGTGCCAGCAGCGTAGTTCAAGGAGGGCCCGGAAACACCATATATTTT
CASSVVQGGPGNTIYF
>15|NA|TRBJ1-2|TRBV7-2|TRBD1
TGTGCCAGCAGCTTAGCGCTTTGGACAGGGAGTGGCTACACCTTC
CASSLALWTGSGYTF
>13|NA|TRBJ2-7|TRBV6-1|NA
TGTGCCAGCAGATGGCAGGGATTAGGGGAGCAGTACTTC
CASRWQGLGEQYF
>12|NA|TRBJ1-2|TRBV29-1|NA
TGCAGCGTTGGGGGAGCTAACTATGGCTACACCTTC
CSVGGANYGYTF
>15|NA|TRBJ1-4|TRBV5-4|NA
TGTGCCAGCAGCTTGAGGGGCGGGGGTTATGAAAAACTGTTTTTT
CASSLRGGGYEKLFF
>14|NA|TRBJ1-1|TRBV5-1|NA
TGCGCCAGCAGCTTGGACAGGGAGGGAACTGAAGCTTTCTTT
CASSLDREGTEAFF
>17|NA|TRBJ2-5|TRBV7-6|NA
TGTGCCAGCAGCCTCCGAGGAACCAGGGATGGGAAAGAGACCCAGTACTTC
CASSLRGTRDGKETQYF
>14|NA|TRBJ2-3|TRBV10-3|TRBD1
TGTGCCATCAGTGGGACAGGGGGCACAGATACGCAGTATTTT
CAISGTGGTDTQYF
>12|NA|TRBJ1-1|TRBV10-3|NA
TGTGCCATCACAGGCTCGAACACTGAAGCTTTCTTT
CAITGSNTEAFF
>13|NA|TRBJ1-1|TRBV14|NA
TGTGCCAGCAGCCAAGCCCTAATTTCTGAAGCTTTCTTT
CASSQALISEAFF
>16|once|TRBJ2-1|TRBV9|TRBD2
TGTGCCAGCAGCGCACTACTAGCGGGGGGGATTGGGCAGCAGTTCTTC
CASSALLAGGIGQQFF
>15|NA|TRBJ1-6|TRBV11-2|NA
TGTGCCAGCAGGAGACTAGGGGTTAAGGATTCACCCCTCCACTTT
CASRRLGVKDSPLHF
>13|NA|TRBJ2-7|TRBV7-7|NA
TGTGCTAGCAGCTTAAACAGGGAGGGCGAGCAGTACTTC
CASSLNREGEQYF
>14|NA|TRBJ2-3|TRBV5-1|NA
TGCGCCAGCAGCTTGGCACACCAGGCAGATACGCAGTATTTT
CASSLAHQADTQYF
>17|NA|TRBJ2-6|TRBV5-4|TRBD1
TGTGCCAGCAGGGAAGGACAGGTTAGCTCTGGGGCCAACGTCCTGACTTTC
CASREGQVSSGANVLTF
>15|NA|TRBJ1-2|TRBV19|NA
TGTGCCAGTAGTACCGCTGGGGCTCCGGGCTATGGCTACACCTTC
CASSTAGAPGYGYTF
>13|NA|TRBJ1-2|TRBV18|NA
TGTGCCAGCTCACCAGAGGGCCACTATGGCTACACCTTC
CASSPEGHYGYTF
>15|NA|TRBJ2-2|TRBV15|NA
TGTGCCACCAGCAGAGGAGGGGGTTGGCCCGGGGAGCTGTTTTTT
CATSRGGGWPGELFF
>14|NA|TRBJ2-7|TRBV4-1|TRBD1
TGCGCCAGCAGTAGTCCGGGACAGGGGGACGAGCAGTACTTC
CASSSPGQGDEQYF
>17|NA|TRBJ2-2|TRBV9|NA
TGTGCCAGCAGCGTAGTGGATGGCGGGGTTGGCACCGGGGAGCTGTTTTTT
CASSVVDGGVGTGELFF
>13|NA|TRBJ1-1|TRBV29-1|NA
TGCAGCGCCACCACAGGGTTTGACACTGAAGCTTTCTTT
CSATTGFDTEAFF
>13|NA|TRBJ2-5|TRBV28|TRBD1
TGTGCCAGCAGTTATAGGGGGCCGGAGACCCAGTACTTC
CASSYRGPETQYF
>16|NA|TRBJ2-3|TRBV27|TRBD2
TGTGCCAGCAGTTCCCGGCCAGCGGGGCTCACAGATACGCAGTATTTT
CASSSRPAGLTDTQYF
>12|NA|TRBJ2-1|TRBV30|NA
TGTGCCTGGAGTGACAGGTGGGGTGAGCAGTTCTTC
CAWSDRWGEQFF
>13|NA|TRBJ1-5|TRBV23-1|NA
TGCGCCAGCAGTCAATCGGGCTTGCAGCCCCAGCATTTT
CASSQSGLQPQHF
>15|few|TRBJ2-3|TRBV6-5|NA
TGTGCCAGCAGTTACGGCTTTCTCACCACAGATACGCAGTATTTT
CASSYGFLTTDTQYF
>14|NA|TRBJ2-7|TRBV6-5|TRBD1
TGTGCCAGCAGCGGGACAGGGAGTCTCTACGAGCAGTACTTC
CASSGTGSLYEQYF
>14|NA|TRBJ1-1|TRBV4-1|NA
TGCGCCAGCAGCCGCACGGGACAGAACACTGAAGCTTTCTTT
CASSRTGQNTEAFF
>13|NA|TRBJ1-2|TRBV30|TRBD1
TGTGCCTGGATTCGGACAGGGAACTATGGCTACACCTTC
CAWIRTGNYGYTF
>13|NA|TRBJ2-2|TRBV5-1|NA
TGCGCCACCACATCTGGTCTGACCGGGGAGCTGTTTTTT
CATTSGLTGELFF
>15|NA|TRBJ1-2|TRBV7-2|TRBD1
TGTGCCAGCAGTAACAGGGGGGGGTTGGACTATGGCTACACCTTC
CASSNRGGLDYGYTF
>13|NA|TRBJ1-1|TRBV11-3|NA
TGTGCCAGCAGCTTAGAAGAGGACACTGAAGCTTTCTTT
CASSLEEDTEAFF
>15|NA|TRBJ2-7|TRBV5-4|TRBD2
TGTGCCAGCAGCCTCGGGGGGGCCTCTAACTACGAGCAGTACTTC
CASSLGGASNYEQYF
>15|once|TRBJ1-1|TRBV9|NA
TGTGCCAGCAGCGTAGAGGGCGGGTTGGGCACTGAAGCTTTCTTT
CASSVEGGLGTEAFF
>15|NA|TRBJ2-5|TRBV25-1|TRBD2
TGTGCCAGCAGCGTTTGGCTAGCGGGGACAGAGACCCAGTACTTC
CASSVWLAGTETQYF
>14|once|TRBJ1-1|TRBV6-5|NA
TGTGCCAGCAGTTCACCCAGTCGGGGCACTGAAGCTTTCTTT
CASSSPSRGTEAFF
>14|once|TRBJ1-2|TRBV7-9|TRBD1
TGTGCCAGCAGCTCCATCAGGGGGATAATTGGCTACACCTTC
CASSSIRGIIGYTF